These T cell receptor beta chains were read from a single sample in a study of identical twins. MiXCR, run by TCRdb on the 5' RACE reads, gives a single entry per CDR3 protein. The profile shows 700,000 to 950,000 distinct CDR3 sequences, roughly 12% of them singletons. The sample was also reused in another study, on yellow fever vaccine responses in identical twins.

Sequencing was carried out using PBMCs. All receptors come from a woman younger than 35 in good health. Both conserved end residues are part of each CDR3. D genes are given only for firm matches. The size field is filled for only some rows; it gives once, few, many or a size class.

J gene,D gene,V gene,clone size,CDR3 DNA,CDR3 protein
TRBJ2-7,NA,TRBV21-1,NA,TGTGCCAGCATACTGGCCTACGAGCAGTACTTC,CASILAYEQYF
TRBJ2-2,NA,TRBV4-1,few,TGCGCCAGCAGCCAAGGGGTCCAGAACACCGGGGAGCTGTTTTTT,CASSQGVQNTGELFF
TRBJ2-5,NA,TRBV12-3/TRBV12-4,few,TGTGCCAGCAGTCCTGGGAGTGGAGAGGGGAACCAAGAGACCCAGTACTTC,CASSPGSGEGNQETQYF
TRBJ2-3,TRBD2,TRBV7-9,NA,TGTGCCAGCAGCAGCCTAGCGGGGTTAGTAGATACGCAGTATTTT,CASSSLAGLVDTQYF
TRBJ2-5,NA,TRBV5-1,few,TGCGCCAGCAGCTTGGAACCTCGAGAGACCCAGTACTTC,CASSLEPRETQYF
TRBJ2-1,TRBD2,TRBV5-1,many,TGTGCCAGCAGTTTAGCGGGAGTCTCCTACAATGAGCAGTTCTTC,CASSLAGVSYNEQFF
TRBJ1-1,NA,TRBV6-2/TRBV6-3,few,TGTGCCAGCAGTCCCGGGTTGGGGCTGAACACTGAAGCTTTCTTT,CASSPGLGLNTEAFF
TRBJ2-5,NA,TRBV19,NA,TGTGCCAGTAGTATAGGTGTGGGAGAGACCCAGTACTTC,CASSIGVGETQYF
TRBJ1-6,NA,TRBV18,few,TGTGCCAGCTCACGGCAGCAGGGTGGCTCCTATAATTCACCCCTCCACTTT,CASSRQQGGSYNSPLHF
TRBJ2-2,TRBD2,TRBV6-5,few,TGTGCCAGCAGTTACGTAGCGGGGGGGCCGGACACCGGGGAGCTGTTTTTT,CASSYVAGGPDTGELFF
TRBJ2-2,TRBD2,TRBV7-2,many,TGTGCCAGCAGCCCTCTAGCGGGGATCACCGGGGAGCTGTTTTTT,CASSPLAGITGELFF
TRBJ2-3,TRBD2,TRBV28,NA,TGTGCCAGCAACGATAGCGGGACCAGCACAGATACGCAGTATTTT,CASNDSGTSTDTQYF
TRBJ2-6,NA,TRBV7-9,NA,TGTGCCAGCAGCTTAGAAGGCAGCTCTGGGGCCAACGTCCTGACTTTC,CASSLEGSSGANVLTF
TRBJ2-3,NA,TRBV20-1,many,TGCAGTGCTAGATTAGGGTGGCCAGATACGCAGTATTTT,CSARLGWPDTQYF
TRBJ1-2,NA,TRBV9,few,TGTGCCAGCAGCGCGCCAGGAAGTTATGGCTACACCTTC,CASSAPGSYGYTF
TRBJ2-2,TRBD1,TRBV12-3/TRBV12-4,few,TGTGCCAGCACTACGGGACAGGACACCGGGGAGCTGTTTTTT,CASTTGQDTGELFF
TRBJ1-1,NA,TRBV28,few,TGTGCCAGTATGCCTTGGGACACTGAAGCTTTCTTT,CASMPWDTEAFF
TRBJ2-1,NA,TRBV15,NA,TGTGCCACCAGCAGATCGGCCTCCTACAATGAGCAGTTCTTC,CATSRSASYNEQFF
TRBJ2-5,NA,TRBV18,NA,TGTGCCAGCTCACCAGTAATCTCCCTAGGGGAGACCCAGTACTTC,CASSPVISLGETQYF
TRBJ2-2,NA,TRBV6-1,NA,TGTGCCAGCAGTGAAGCCTCCCCAGGCGAGCATAGGGGGGAGCTGTTTTTT,CASSEASPGEHRGELFF
TRBJ2-5,NA,TRBV2,NA,TGTGCCAGGGGGCTACGGACTGTCCAAGAGACCCAGTACTTC,CARGLRTVQETQYF
TRBJ1-1,NA,TRBV10-3,many,TGTGCCACGGGCCTTGGGGAGTTCATGAACACTGAAGCTTTCTTT,CATGLGEFMNTEAFF
TRBJ1-6,NA,TRBV12-3/TRBV12-4,many,TGTGCCAGCACCCCGGAGGATCAATCACCCCTCCACTTT,CASTPEDQSPLHF
TRBJ1-1,NA,TRBV7-9,few,TGTGCCAGCAGCTTTGGCGAAAAGGCTTTCTTT,CASSFGEKAFF
TRBJ2-1,NA,TRBV3-1,few,TGTGCCAGCAGCCGGGGACTGGGGAACAATGAGCAGTTCTTC,CASSRGLGNNEQFF
TRBJ2-6,NA,TRBV7-9,NA,TGTGCCAGCAGCTTGTTGGGACCCTCTGGGGCCAACGTCCTGACTTTC,CASSLLGPSGANVLTF
TRBJ2-5,TRBD1,TRBV28,NA,TGTGCCAGCAGTACCGAGGGGGACAGGGACCAAGAGACCCAGTACTTC,CASSTEGDRDQETQYF
TRBJ1-6,NA,TRBV27,few,TGTGCCAGCACTGTAAGAAGGGATAATTCACCCCTCCACTTT,CASTVRRDNSPLHF
TRBJ2-2,TRBD1,TRBV6-5,NA,TGTGCCAGCAGTAACCGGGACAGCGGACCGAACACCGGGGAGCTGTTTTTT,CASSNRDSGPNTGELFF
TRBJ2-5,TRBD1,TRBV7-9,many,TGTGCCAGCAGCAAAGCCGGGACAGGGACCCCAGAGACCCAGTACTTC,CASSKAGTGTPETQYF
TRBJ2-5,TRBD1,TRBV2,many,TGTGCCAGCAGTTCTCTACGTCGGACAGGGGGTGGCTCCCAAGAGACCCAGTACTTC,CASSSLRRTGGGSQETQYF
TRBJ2-1,TRBD2,TRBV11-2,many,TGTGCCAGCAGCTTATTAGCCTCATACTTAGCGGGGGCAAATGAGCAGTTCTTC,CASSLLASYLAGANEQFF
TRBJ2-1,NA,TRBV28,NA,TGTGCCAACTCGCCGCCCCGACAGCTATTAGCGATAAATGAGCAGTTCTTC,CANSPPRQLLAINEQFF
TRBJ1-2,NA,TRBV12-3/TRBV12-4,many,TGTGCCAGCAGGAGGACGGCTGACTATGGCTACACCTTC,CASRRTADYGYTF
TRBJ1-2,NA,TRBV7-8,few,TGTGCCAGCAGCTTGGGTTACGGCTATGGCTACACCTTC,CASSLGYGYGYTF
TRBJ1-3,NA,TRBV6-1,few,TGTGCCAGCGGTACAGCGCCAACTGGAAACACCATATATTTT,CASGTAPTGNTIYF
TRBJ2-1,TRBD2,TRBV20-1,once,TGCAGTGCTAGTTACGGGAGGGTCCGCGACAATGAGCAGTTCTTC,CSASYGRVRDNEQFF
TRBJ2-1,TRBD2,TRBV5-1,many,TGCGCCAGCAGCTTTGGACCTAGCGGGGGCTACAATGAGCAGTTCTTC,CASSFGPSGGYNEQFF
TRBJ1-2,NA,TRBV12-3/TRBV12-4,many,TGTGCCAGCAGTGAAGGGGGTGCAAGCTATGGCTACACCTTC,CASSEGGASYGYTF
TRBJ2-1,NA,TRBV12-3/TRBV12-4,NA,TGTGCCAGCAGTTTATTTTTCCTGGGCTCTGGACTGGGCAGGGGAGAGCAGTTCTTC,CASSLFFLGSGLGRGEQFF
TRBJ1-2,NA,TRBV27,NA,TGTGCCAGCAGTCTTACATCGGACGGAAGATATGGCTACACCTTC,CASSLTSDGRYGYTF
TRBJ2-2,NA,TRBV25-1,NA,TGTGCCAGCAGGCATCCAGGGGAAATCGGGGAGCTGTTTTTT,CASRHPGEIGELFF
TRBJ2-3,NA,TRBV12-3/TRBV12-4,few,TGTGCCAGCAGTTTTCAAAAGGCCTCCACAGATACGCAGTATTTT,CASSFQKASTDTQYF